One sample yielded the 6 T cell receptor beta chains listed below, sequenced in a study of T cells in Graves' hyperthyroidism and ophthalmopathy. RNA transcripts gave rise to amplified TCR beta CDR3 regions. The HTBI set primed first-round TCR CDR3 RT-PCR. TCRdb used MiXCR to reprocess the multiplex PCR reads, holding one entry per CDR3 protein. This sample has around 350,000 distinct CDR3 sequences; 19% occur once, and the top ten carry about 3.7%. The sample consisted of blood. Receptors were obtained from a woman younger than 30 with Graves' hyperthyroidism.

This clonotype showed up many times. The chain couples TRBV5-1 to TRBJ1-2; unclear D gene. The CDR3 has 14 residues. CDR1 and CDR2 (germline): SGHRS, YFSETQ. Trimming took off 2 bases at V and 2 bases at J, with 10 bases between the two ends. CDR3 DNA: TGCGCCAGCAGCTTTGTAGGCGGAAACTATGGCTACACCTTC. Its protein is CASSFVGGNYGYTF.

This clonotype has a count of ten or more. The chain recombines TRBV5-1 with TRBJ2-7; possibly TRBD1 for D (5 bases). Germline CDR1 and CDR2: SGHRS and YFSETQ. The CDR3 sequence is 14 residues long. V was shortened by 0 bases and J by 5 bases, with 12 bases between the two germline ends. The CDR3 coding sequence is TGCGCCAGCAGCTTGGCGGCAGGGATCCACGAGCAGTACTTC. It codes for CASSLAAGIHEQYF.

This clonotype occurred many times. The CDR3 spells CATRRMTAFNVLTF. CDR3 nucleotides: TGTGCCACCAGAAGAATGACAGCCTTCAACGTCCTGACTTTC. The chain joins TRBV6-1 to TRBJ2-6; weak D call: TRBD1 (5 bases). Per the germline V gene, CDR1 is MNHNS and CDR2 is SASEGT. V was shortened by 10 bases and J by 9 bases, with 19 bases between the two germline ends. This CDR3 comprises 14 residues.

This clonotype was seen at least ten times. J is TRBJ1-2 and V is TRBV29-1; no reliable D call. The V and J ends lost 2 bases and 3 bases respectively, with 4 bases between them. Germline V CDR1 and CDR2: SQVTM, ANQGSEA. The CDR3 covers 11 residues. CDR3 bases: TGCAGCGTTGAAACGGACTATGGCTACACCTTC. Amino acid sequence: CSVETDYGYTF.

The V call is TRBV18, the J call TRBJ1-3; 10 bases map to TRBD1. The germline gives CDR1 KGHSH, CDR2 LQKENI. The CDR3 spans 18 residues. V was pared by 3 bases and J by 2 bases, with 10 bases of the junction left unmatched. The CDR3 nucleotides read TGTGCCAGCTCACCGGGACAGGGGCTAATAAGTACTGGAAACACCATATATTTT. It is translated as CASSPGQGLISTGNTIYF.

This clonotype has ten or more counts. This rearrangement joins TRBV27 to TRBJ1-5; 7 bases align to TRBD1. The junction had 6 bases not matched to a gene; V was cut back by 5 bases and J by 5 bases. This CDR3 region has 14 residues. The germline CDR1 and CDR2 sequences are MNHEY and SMNVEV (reference sequence). The CDR3 nucleotides are TGTGCCAGCAGTACCCAGGGGGGGGATCAGCCCCAGCATTTT. Protein sequence: CASSTQGGDQPQHF.